Listed below are T cell receptor beta chains from one sample, sequenced in a study of neurological immune-mediated disorders. TCRdb independently ran MiXCR on the 5' RACE reads; one entry per CDR3 protein. Here the sample spans some 86,000 distinct CDR3 sequences, 2.5% to 3% being singletons. Sequenced: PBMCs. These receptors all stem from a young woman with multiple sclerosis. CDR3s include the opening cysteine and the closing phenylalanine or tryptophan. Each record gives: J gene, clone size, V gene, D gene, CDR3 DNA, CDR3 protein. A D gene is named only where the DNA matches it firmly. Clone size is stated in some rows and not others, as once, few, many or a class when expanded.

>TRBJ2-7|many|TRBV11-2|TRBD2
TGTGCCAGCAGCTTGTTCACAGCGGGAAGTCACGAGCAGTACTTC
CASSLFTAGSHEQYF
>TRBJ2-7|many|TRBV20-1|.
TGCAGTGCTCCGATGAGTTACGAGCAGTACTTC
CSAPMSYEQYF
>TRBJ1-1|many|TRBV19|.
TGTGCCAGTAGTATGGGACGAGACACTGAAGCTTTCTTT
CASSMGRDTEAFF
>TRBJ1-5|many|TRBV12-3/TRBV12-4|.
TGTGCCAGCAGTCCAGGGACGGGGTGGGAGCCCCAGCATTTT
CASSPGTGWEPQHF
>TRBJ1-1|many|TRBV18|TRBD1
TGTGCCAGCTCACCACTACAGGGGCCGGTGAACACTGAAGCTTTCTTT
CASSPLQGPVNTEAFF
>TRBJ2-7|.|TRBV7-8|.
TGTGCCAGCAGCTTTTCTAGCGCTCCCTACGAGCAGTACTTC
CASSFSSAPYEQYF
>TRBJ2-3|many|TRBV28|.
TGTGCCAGCAGTCCCTTGGGGGGCTACACAGATACGCAGTATTTT
CASSPLGGYTDTQYF
>TRBJ2-3|many|TRBV7-2|.
TGTGCCAGCAGCCACCCTCCTGGTTCCCGGGGCACAGATACGCAGTATTTT
CASSHPPGSRGTDTQYF
>TRBJ2-7|many|TRBV27|TRBD2
TGTGCCAGCAGTTTATCGACTAGCGGCTACGAGCAGTACTTC
CASSLSTSGYEQYF
>TRBJ1-1|many|TRBV10-3|.
TGTGCCATCAAAATGGACATTGAGAACACTGAAGCTTTCTTT
CAIKMDIENTEAFF
>TRBJ1-1|few|TRBV2|.
TGTGCCAGCAGTGAGTTGGTCGCAGGATGGGATGAAGCTTTCTTT
CASSELVAGWDEAFF
>TRBJ2-2|many|TRBV5-6|TRBD1
TGTGCCAGCAGCGTGGACAGGACCGGGGAGCTGTTTTTT
CASSVDRTGELFF
>TRBJ2-3|many|TRBV29-1|.
TGCAGCGCCTCTAGCCAAAACACAGATACGCAGTATTTT
CSASSQNTDTQYF
>TRBJ2-1|many|TRBV7-9|TRBD2
TGTGCCAGCAGTTCGCAGACTAGCGGGAGGGCCGGTTCCTACAATGAGCAGTTCTTC
CASSSQTSGRAGSYNEQFF
>TRBJ2-5|many|TRBV5-1|.
TGCGCCAGCAGCGGGAGCGAGACCCAGTACTTC
CASSGSETQYF